This record looks at one T cell receptor (beta chain) sequence and its context. Its matching antigen is unknown. This sample was taken from a study of breast tumors, draining lymph nodes, adjacent tissues. TCRdb ran MiXCR on the multiplex PCR reads and lists one entry per CDR3 protein. Of approximately 190,000 distinct CDR3 sequences in the sample, about 32% were seen once. Regarding the study as a whole: Luminal-like breast cancer showed significantly higher tumor–nontumor repertoire similarity than basal-like.

CDR1 is DFQATT and CDR2 is SNEGSKA in the germline V gene (reference sequence). The CDR3 consists of 14 residues. The V segment lost 5 bases and the J segment 6 bases; nucleotides outside the gene matches: 12. The lymph nodes were axillary draining lymph nodes from breast cancer patients. This sequence joins TRBV20-1 and TRBJ1-1; 7 bases line up with TRBD1. The clonotype comes from a female donor with breast cancer. Some clones in this sample may be carry-over from other donors' samples. Sequencing was carried out using axillary lymph node tissue. Here the CDR3 DNA reads TGCAGTGCTCCGAAGACTACGGGACAGTCTGAAGCTTTCTTT. Protein: CSAPKTTGQSEAFF.